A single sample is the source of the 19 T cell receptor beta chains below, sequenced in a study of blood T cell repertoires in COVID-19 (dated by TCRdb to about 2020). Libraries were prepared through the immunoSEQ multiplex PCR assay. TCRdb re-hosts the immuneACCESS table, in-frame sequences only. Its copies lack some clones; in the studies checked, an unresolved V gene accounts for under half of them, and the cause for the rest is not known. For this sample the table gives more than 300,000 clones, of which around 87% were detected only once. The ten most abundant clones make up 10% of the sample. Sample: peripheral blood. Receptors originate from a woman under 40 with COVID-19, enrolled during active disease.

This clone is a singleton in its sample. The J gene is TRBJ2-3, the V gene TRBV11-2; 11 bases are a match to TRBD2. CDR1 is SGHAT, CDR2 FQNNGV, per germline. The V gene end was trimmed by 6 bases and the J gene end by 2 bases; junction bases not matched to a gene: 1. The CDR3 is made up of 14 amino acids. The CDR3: CASSSGRVTDTQYF. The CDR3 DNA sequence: TGTGCCAGCAGTAGCGGGAGGGTCACAGATACGCAGTATTTT.

CDR3 nucleotides: TGTGCCAGCACTCCCTCAACTAGCTACGAGCAGTACTTC. Translated: CASTPSTSYEQYF. This chain connects TRBV28 to TRBJ2-7; D is perhaps TRBD2 (5 bases). The CDR3 runs to 13 residues. The V and J ends lost 7 bases and 3 bases respectively, with 13 bases between them. Germline V gene lookup returns CDR1 MDHEN and CDR2 SYDVKM.

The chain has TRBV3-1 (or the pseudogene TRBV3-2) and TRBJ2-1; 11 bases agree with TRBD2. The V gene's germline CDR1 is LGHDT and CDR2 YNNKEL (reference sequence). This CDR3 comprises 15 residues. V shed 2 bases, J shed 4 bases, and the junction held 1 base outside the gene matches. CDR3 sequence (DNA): TGTGCCAGCAGCCAATTAGCGGGAGGGTACAATGAGCAGTTCTTC. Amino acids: CASSQLAGGYNEQFF.

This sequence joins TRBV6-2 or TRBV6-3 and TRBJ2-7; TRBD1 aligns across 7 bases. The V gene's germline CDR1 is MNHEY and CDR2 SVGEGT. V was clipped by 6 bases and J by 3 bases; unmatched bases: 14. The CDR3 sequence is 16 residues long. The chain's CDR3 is CASSEGQETGLYEQYF. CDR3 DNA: TGTGCCAGCAGCGAGGGCCAGGAGACAGGGCTCTACGAGCAGTACTTC.

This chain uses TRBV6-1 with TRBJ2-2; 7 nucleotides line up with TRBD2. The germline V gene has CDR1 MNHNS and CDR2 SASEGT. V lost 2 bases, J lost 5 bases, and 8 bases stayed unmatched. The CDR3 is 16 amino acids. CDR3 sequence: CASSEQYAGVTGELFF. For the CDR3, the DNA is TGTGCCAGCAGTGAACAGTATGCGGGAGTTACCGGGGAGCTGTTTTTT.

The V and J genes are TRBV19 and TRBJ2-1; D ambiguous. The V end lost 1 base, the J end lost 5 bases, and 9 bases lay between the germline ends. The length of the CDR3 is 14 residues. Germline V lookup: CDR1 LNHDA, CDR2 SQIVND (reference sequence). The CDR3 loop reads CASSIAVRNNEQFF. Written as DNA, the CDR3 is TGTGCCAGTAGTATAGCGGTCCGTAACAATGAGCAGTTCTTC.

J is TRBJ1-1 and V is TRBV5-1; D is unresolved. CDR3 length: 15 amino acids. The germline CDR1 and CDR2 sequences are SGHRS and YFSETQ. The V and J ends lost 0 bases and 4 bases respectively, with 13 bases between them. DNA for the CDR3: TGCGCCAGCAGCTTGGCCGTAGCCCTAGGCACTGAAGCTTTCTTT. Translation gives CASSLAVALGTEAFF.

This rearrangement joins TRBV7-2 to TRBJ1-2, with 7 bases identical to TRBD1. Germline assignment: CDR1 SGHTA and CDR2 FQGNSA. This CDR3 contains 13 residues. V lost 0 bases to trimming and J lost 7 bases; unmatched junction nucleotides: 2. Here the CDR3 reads CASSLAGGGGYTF. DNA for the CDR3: TGTGCCAGCAGCTTAGCAGGGGGCGGTGGCTACACCTTC.

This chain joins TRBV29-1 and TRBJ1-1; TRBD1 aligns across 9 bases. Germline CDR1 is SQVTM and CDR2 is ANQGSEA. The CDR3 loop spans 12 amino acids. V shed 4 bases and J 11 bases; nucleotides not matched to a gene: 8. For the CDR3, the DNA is TGCAGCGTTGGAGGGACAGGGATCAGGGCTTTCTTT. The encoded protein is CSVGGTGIRAFF. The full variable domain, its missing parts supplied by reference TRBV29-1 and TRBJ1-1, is SAVISQKPSRDICQRGTSLTIQCQVDSQVTMMFWYRQQPGQSLTLIATANQGSEATYESGFVIDKFPISRPNLTFSTLTVSNMSPEDSSIYLCSVGGTGIRAFFGQGTRLTVV.

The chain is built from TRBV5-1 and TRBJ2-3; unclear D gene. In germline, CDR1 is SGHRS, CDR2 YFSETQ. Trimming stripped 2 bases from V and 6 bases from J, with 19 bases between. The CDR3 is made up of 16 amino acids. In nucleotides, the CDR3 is TGCGCCAGCAGCTTAATTGGCGGAGAAGTACGGGATACGCAGTATTTT. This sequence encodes CASSLIGGEVRDTQYF.

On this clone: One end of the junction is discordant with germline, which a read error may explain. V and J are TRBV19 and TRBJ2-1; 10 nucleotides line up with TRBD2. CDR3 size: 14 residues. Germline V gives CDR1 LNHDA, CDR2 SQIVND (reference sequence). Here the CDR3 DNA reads TGTGCCACTAGTTGGCTAGCGGGAGATGATGAGCAGTTCTTC. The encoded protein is CATSWLAGDDEQFF.

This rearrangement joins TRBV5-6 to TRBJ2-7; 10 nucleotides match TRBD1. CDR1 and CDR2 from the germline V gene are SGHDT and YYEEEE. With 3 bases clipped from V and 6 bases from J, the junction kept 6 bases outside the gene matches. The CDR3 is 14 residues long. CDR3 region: CASSSGTGVFEQYF. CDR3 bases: TGTGCCAGCAGCTCCGGGACAGGGGTGTTCGAGCAGTACTTC.

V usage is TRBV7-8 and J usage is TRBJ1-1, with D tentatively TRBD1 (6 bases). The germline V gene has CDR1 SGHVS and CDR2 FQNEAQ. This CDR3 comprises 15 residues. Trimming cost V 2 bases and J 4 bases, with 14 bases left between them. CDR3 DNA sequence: TGTGCCAGCAGCTTAAAAGGAGGGGGGGGCACTGAAGCTTTCTTT. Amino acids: CASSLKGGGGTEAFF.

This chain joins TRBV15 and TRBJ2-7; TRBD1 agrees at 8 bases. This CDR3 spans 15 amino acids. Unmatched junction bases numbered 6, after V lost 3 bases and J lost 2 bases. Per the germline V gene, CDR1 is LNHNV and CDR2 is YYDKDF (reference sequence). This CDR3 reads CATSRPGQAPYEQYF. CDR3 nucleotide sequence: TGTGCCACCAGCAGGCCGGGACAGGCCCCCTACGAGCAGTACTTC.

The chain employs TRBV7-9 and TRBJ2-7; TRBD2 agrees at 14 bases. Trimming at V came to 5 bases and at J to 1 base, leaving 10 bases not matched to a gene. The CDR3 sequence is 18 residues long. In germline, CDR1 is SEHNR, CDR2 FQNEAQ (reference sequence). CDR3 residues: CASSPGLAGVVASYEQYF. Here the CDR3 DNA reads TGTGCCAGCAGCCCGGGACTAGCGGGAGTAGTGGCGTCCTACGAGCAGTACTTC.

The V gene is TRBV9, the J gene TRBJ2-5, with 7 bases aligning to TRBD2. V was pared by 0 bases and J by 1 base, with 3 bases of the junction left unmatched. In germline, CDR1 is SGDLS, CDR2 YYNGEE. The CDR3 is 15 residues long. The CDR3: CASSVGGGTQETQYF. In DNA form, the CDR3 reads TGTGCCAGCAGCGTAGGGGGGGGGACCCAAGAGACCCAGTACTTC. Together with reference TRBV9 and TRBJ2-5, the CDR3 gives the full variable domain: DSGVTQTPKHLITATGQRVTLRCSPRSGDLSVYWYQQSLDQGLQFLIQYYNGEERAKGNILERFSAQQFPDLHSELNLSSLELGDSALYFCASSVGGGTQETQYFGPGTRLLVL.

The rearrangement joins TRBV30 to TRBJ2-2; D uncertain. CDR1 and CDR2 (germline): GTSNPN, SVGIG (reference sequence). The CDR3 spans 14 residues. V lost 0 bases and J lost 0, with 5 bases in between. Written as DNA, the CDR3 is TGTGCCTGGAGTGTACTGGCGAACACCGGGGAGCTGTTTTTT. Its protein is CAWSVLANTGELFF.

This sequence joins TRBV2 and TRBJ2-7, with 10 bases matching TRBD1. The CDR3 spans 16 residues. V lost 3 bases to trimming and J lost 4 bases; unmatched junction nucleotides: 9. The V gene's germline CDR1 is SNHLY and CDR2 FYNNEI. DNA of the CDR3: TGTGCCAGCAGTGAGTGGGACAGGGGCGCGGGGTACGAGCAGTACTTC. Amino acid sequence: CASSEWDRGAGYEQYF. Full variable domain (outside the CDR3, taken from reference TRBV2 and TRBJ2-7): EPEVTQTPSHQVTQMGQEVILRCVPISNHLYFYWYRQILGQKVEFLVSFYNNEISEKSEIFDDQFSVERPDGSNFTLKIRSTKLEDSAMYFCASSEWDRGAGYEQYFGPGTRLTVT.

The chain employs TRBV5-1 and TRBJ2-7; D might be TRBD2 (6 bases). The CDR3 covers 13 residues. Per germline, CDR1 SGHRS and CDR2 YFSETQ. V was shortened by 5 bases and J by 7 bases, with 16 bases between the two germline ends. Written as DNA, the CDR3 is TGCGCCAGCAGAGGAATCCTCGGGGGAGAGCAGTACTTC. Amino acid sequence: CASRGILGGEQYF.